The clone carrying this TCR beta chain was recorded many times. Time point described: sample taken at primary tumor resection. Unsorted whole RNA from tumor, nontumor lung or frozen PBMC underwent sequencing. CDR3 length: 13 amino acids. Trimming cost V 6 bases and J 3 bases, with 9 bases left between them. The record originates from a study of spatial heterogeneity in lung cancer. TCRdb re-called the 5' RACE reads with MiXCR, one entry per CDR3 protein. The data contain tens of thousands of distinct CDR3 sequences, 9.5% to 15% of them seen just once; the ten biggest clones take up about 41%. The rearrangement uses TRBV12-3 or TRBV12-4 and TRBJ1-5; D gene ambiguous. The receptor's source is a male donor with early-stage non-small cell lung cancer. Specimen: PBMCs, collected at surgery. CDR3 in DNA: TGTGCCAGCAGAACCACAGTCAATCAGCCCCAGCATTTT. It specifies CASRTTVNQPQHF.